The rows below give T cell receptor beta chains drawn from one sample of a study of shared clonotypes between healthy human individuals. Generated by immunoSEQ multiplex PCR, the TCRdb table keeps only in-frame clones and is missing some. The sample consists of roughly 2,500,000 clones, 93% of them appearing once. Material: naive CD4+ T cells from PBMCs. The receptors stem from a young man in good health. Some clones in this sample may be carry-over from other donors' samples. CDR3s include the opening cysteine and the closing phenylalanine or tryptophan. The D gene is left open where the match is weak. Clone size is given for some rows only: seen once, a few or many times, or a class if the clone is expanded.

len	j_gene	d_gene	v_gene	abundance	CDR3nt	CDR3aa
13	TRBJ2-7	NA	TRBV4-3	NA	TGCGCCAGCAGCCAAACCGGGAGTGGAGAGCAGTACTTC	CASSQTGSGEQYF
14	TRBJ2-7	TRBD1	TRBV7-7	NA	TGTGCCAGCAGCCCACACAGGGGGATCTACGAGCAGTACTTC	CASSPHRGIYEQYF
14	TRBJ1-4	NA	TRBV5-1	NA	TGCGCCAGCAGGGGCCAGGCAACTAATGAAAAACTGTTTTTT	CASRGQATNEKLFF
14	TRBJ1-5	TRBD1	TRBV27	few	TGTGCCAGCAGTTCGGACAGGGAGGGCCAGCCCCAGCATTTT	CASSSDREGQPQHF
16	TRBJ1-5	NA	TRBV7-2	NA	TGTGCCAGCAGCTTATTTGCCGGGGTCGGAAATCAGCCCCAGCATTTT	CASSLFAGVGNQPQHF
14	TRBJ2-2	NA	TRBV2	NA	TGTGCCAGCAGTGCCAGGGTTAACACCGGGGAGCTGTTTTTT	CASSARVNTGELFF
17	TRBJ2-7	NA	TRBV30	NA	TGTGCCTGGAGCGCGACGTACGGGGGGACAGAAAACTACGAGCAGTACTTC	CAWSATYGGTENYEQYF
13	TRBJ2-1	NA	TRBV7-6	once	TGTGCCAGCAGCTTAGTCTTTGGATCTGAGCAGTTCTTC	CASSLVFGSEQFF
14	TRBJ2-7	TRBD1	TRBV10-3	NA	TGTGCCATCAGTGGACAGGGGCCCGACCACGAGCAGTACTTC	CAISGQGPDHEQYF
15	TRBJ2-5	TRBD1	TRBV28	NA	TGTGCCAGCAGTCCAAGGGGACAGCTGCAAGAGACCCAGTACTTC	CASSPRGQLQETQYF
17	TRBJ1-1	NA	TRBV28	NA	TGTGCCAGCAGTCCTATCGGGATTAAAAAAGTGGGAACTGAAGCTTTCTTT	CASSPIGIKKVGTEAFF
17	TRBJ1-5	TRBD1	TRBV7-8	NA	TGTGCCAGCAGCTCTAATAGCCAGACAGGGGGTGCTCAGCCCCAGCATTTT	CASSSNSQTGGAQPQHF
11	TRBJ2-7	NA	TRBV19	NA	TGTGCCAGCCGAAAACGCCCCGAGCAGTACTTC	CASRKRPEQYF
14	TRBJ2-1	NA	TRBV11-2	NA	TGTGCCAGCAGCTTTAACGGGATCTACAATGAGCAGTTCTTC	CASSFNGIYNEQFF
17	TRBJ2-2	NA	TRBV28	NA	TGTGCCAGCAGTTTCGTCTATGGGGGCTCTAACACCGGGGAGCTGTTTTTT	CASSFVYGGSNTGELFF
16	TRBJ2-7	NA	TRBV7-9	NA	TGTGCCAGCAGCTTAGCGTGGCAGGGCGACTCCTACGAGCAGTACTTC	CASSLAWQGDSYEQYF
14	TRBJ2-5	NA	TRBV16	NA	TGTGCCAGCAGCTCCTCAGTGTACCAAGAGACCCAGTACTTC	CASSSSVYQETQYF
12	TRBJ1-3	NA	TRBV29-1	NA	TGCAGCGTGCGGGTGTGGGGAAACACCATATATTTT	CSVRVWGNTIYF
15	TRBJ2-7	NA	TRBV2	NA	TGTGCCAGCAGTGAACTGGGGACGGGTTTCCACGAGCAGTACTTC	CASSELGTGFHEQYF
16	TRBJ2-7	NA	TRBV6-5	NA	TGTGCCAGCAGTTACTCGCGGGGCCAGAGCTCCTACGAGCAGTACTTC	CASSYSRGQSSYEQYF
14	TRBJ2-7	NA	TRBV7-9	NA	TGTGCCAGCAGCTTAGGCCAGGGCTTCTACGAGCAGTACTTC	CASSLGQGFYEQYF
14	TRBJ1-5	NA	TRBV7-3	NA	TGTGCCAGCAGCTTGAACAGGGCCGTCCAGCCCCAGCATTTT	CASSLNRAVQPQHF
15	TRBJ2-4	TRBD1	TRBV9	NA	TGTGCCAGCAGTAGACAGGGGGCGGGCAAAAACATTCAGTACTTC	CASSRQGAGKNIQYF
15	TRBJ1-5	NA	TRBV2	NA	TGTGCCAGCAGTGAAATAGTCAGGGCGGGTCAGCCCCAGCATTTT	CASSEIVRAGQPQHF